This T cell receptor beta chain was identified in a study of T cells in Graves' hyperthyroidism and ophthalmopathy. Every diagnosis used clinical symptoms, serum thyroxine and TRAb, thyroid ultrasound and orbital computed tomography. In its sample, this clonotype was seen many times. Amplified regions were TCR beta CDR3 sequences from RNA transcripts. The study used the HTBI primer set for a first-round RT-PCR of the TCR CDR3. TCRdb re-called the multiplex PCR reads through MiXCR, storing one row per CDR3 protein. The sample consists of around 350,000 distinct CDR3 sequences, more than 14% of them appearing once. Sequencing input: blood. This sequence was found in a woman aged 30 to 39 with Graves' ophthalmopathy.

The CDR3 DNA follows: TGTGCCAGCAGCCTAAGGGTCGCCCCGGATACGCAGTATTTT. It encodes CASSLRVAPDTQYF. This chain joins TRBV7-3 and TRBJ2-3, with D uncertain. The CDR3 is made up of 14 amino acids. Germline V gene sequence: CDR1 SGHTA, CDR2 FQGTGA. V was cut by 5 bases and J by 6 bases, with 15 bases left in between.